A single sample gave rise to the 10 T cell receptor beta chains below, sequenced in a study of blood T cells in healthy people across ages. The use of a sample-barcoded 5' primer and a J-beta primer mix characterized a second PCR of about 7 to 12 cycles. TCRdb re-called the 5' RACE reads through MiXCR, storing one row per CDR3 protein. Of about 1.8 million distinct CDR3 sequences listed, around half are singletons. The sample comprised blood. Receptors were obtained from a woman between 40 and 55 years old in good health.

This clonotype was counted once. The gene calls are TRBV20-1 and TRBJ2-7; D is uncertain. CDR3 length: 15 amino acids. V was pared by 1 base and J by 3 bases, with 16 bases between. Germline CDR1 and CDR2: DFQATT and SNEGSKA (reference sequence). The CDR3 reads CSARVGLGQNYEQYF. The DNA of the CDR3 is TGCAGTGCTAGAGTTGGATTAGGTCAGAACTACGAGCAGTACTTC.

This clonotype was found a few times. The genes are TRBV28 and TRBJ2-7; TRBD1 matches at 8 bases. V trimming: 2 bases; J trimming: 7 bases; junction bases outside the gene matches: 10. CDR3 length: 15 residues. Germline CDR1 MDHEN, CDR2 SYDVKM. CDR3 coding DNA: TGTGCCAGCAGTTTAGAACAGGGGGTCCTGAAGGAGCAGTACTTC. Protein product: CASSLEQGVLKEQYF. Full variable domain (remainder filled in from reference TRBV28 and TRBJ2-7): DVKVTQSSRYLVKRTGEKVFLECVQDMDHENMFWYRQDPGLGLRLIYFSYDVKMKEKGDIPEGYSVSREKKERFSLILESASTNQTSMYLCASSLEQGVLKEQYFGPGTRLTVT.

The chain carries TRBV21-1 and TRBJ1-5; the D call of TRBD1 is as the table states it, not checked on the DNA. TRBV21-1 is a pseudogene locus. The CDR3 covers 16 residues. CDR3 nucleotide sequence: TGTGCCAGCAGCAACAACGGTGGGACAGAGAGGCAGCCCCAGCATTTT. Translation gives CASSNNGGTERQPQHF.

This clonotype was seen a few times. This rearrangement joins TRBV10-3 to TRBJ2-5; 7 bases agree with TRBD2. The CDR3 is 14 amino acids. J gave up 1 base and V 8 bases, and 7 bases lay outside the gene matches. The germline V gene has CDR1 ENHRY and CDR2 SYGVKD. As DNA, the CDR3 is TGTGCCATCCGCATGGGGGGGGTCCAAGAGACCCAGTACTTC. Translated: CAIRMGGVQETQYF.

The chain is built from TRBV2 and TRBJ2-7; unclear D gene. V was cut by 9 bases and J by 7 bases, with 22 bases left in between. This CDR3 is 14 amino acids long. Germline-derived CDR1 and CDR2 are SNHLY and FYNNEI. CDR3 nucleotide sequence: TGTGCCAGGAAGACTTTCAGAGGAGACAATGAGCAGTACTTC. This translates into CARKTFRGDNEQYF.

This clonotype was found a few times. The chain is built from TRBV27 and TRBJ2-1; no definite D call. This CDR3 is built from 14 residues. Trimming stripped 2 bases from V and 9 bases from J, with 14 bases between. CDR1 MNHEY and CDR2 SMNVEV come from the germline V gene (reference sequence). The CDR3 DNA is TGTGCCAGCAGTTTAAGTGGGCCCTTTGGTGAGCAGTTCTTC. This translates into CASSLSGPFGEQFF.

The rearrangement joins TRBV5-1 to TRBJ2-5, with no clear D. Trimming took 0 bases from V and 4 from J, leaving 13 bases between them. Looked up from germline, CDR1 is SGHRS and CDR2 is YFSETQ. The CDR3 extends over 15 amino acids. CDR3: CASSLAATRRETQYF. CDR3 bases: TGCGCCAGCAGCTTGGCCGCGACCAGACGAGAGACCCAGTACTTC.

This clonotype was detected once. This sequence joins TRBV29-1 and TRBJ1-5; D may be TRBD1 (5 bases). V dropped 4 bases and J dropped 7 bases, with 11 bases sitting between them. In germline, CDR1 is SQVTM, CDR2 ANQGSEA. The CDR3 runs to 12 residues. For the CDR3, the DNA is TGCAGCGTTGGGGACGGTAGCCAGCCCCAGCATTTT. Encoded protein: CSVGDGSQPQHF.

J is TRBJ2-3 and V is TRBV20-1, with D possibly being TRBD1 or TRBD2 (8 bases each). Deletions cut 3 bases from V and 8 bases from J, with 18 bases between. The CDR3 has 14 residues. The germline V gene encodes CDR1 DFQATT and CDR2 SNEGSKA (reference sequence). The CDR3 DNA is TGCAGTGCTAGGGGGACAGGCCGGGGGGGTACGCAGTATTTT. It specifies CSARGTGRGGTQYF.

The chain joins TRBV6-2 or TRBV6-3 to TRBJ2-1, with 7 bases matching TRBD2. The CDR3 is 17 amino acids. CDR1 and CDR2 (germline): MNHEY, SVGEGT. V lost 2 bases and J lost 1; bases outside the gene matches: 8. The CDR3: CASSYPTSVGSYNEQFF. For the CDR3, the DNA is TGTGCCAGCAGTTACCCCACTAGCGTGGGTTCCTACAATGAGCAGTTCTTC.